These 16 T cell receptor beta chains share one sample of origin, sequenced in a study of blood T cell repertoires in COVID-19. Libraries were prepared by immunoSEQ multiplex PCR; TCRdb keeps only in-frame clonotypes and omits some of them. This table has 89,000 or so clones, 89% appearing once. Sequencing was done on a sample of peripheral blood. The source of these receptors is a man in his forties or fifties with COVID-19, enrolled during active disease.

The gene calls are TRBV5-1 and TRBJ2-5, with 8 positions matching TRBD1. CDR1 SGHRS and CDR2 YFSETQ come from the germline V gene. The CDR3 contains 16 residues. J gave up 4 bases and V 0 bases, and 8 bases lay outside the gene matches. CDR3 loop: CASSLDGQGASETQYF. The CDR3, as DNA: TGCGCCAGCAGCTTGGACGGCCAGGGGGCTTCAGAGACCCAGTACTTC.

The V gene is TRBV10-1, the J gene TRBJ2-7; 8 bases align to TRBD2. V was pared by 6 bases and J by 2 bases, with 6 bases of the junction left unmatched. Germline CDR1 WNHNN, CDR2 SYGVQD (reference sequence). CDR3 length: 14 residues. The CDR3 bases are TGCGCCAGCAGCCCGGGGGGGGCAGCCTACGAGCAGTACTTC. This translates into CASSPGGAAYEQYF.

The V gene is TRBV9, the J gene TRBJ1-5; D may be TRBD1 (5 bases). This CDR3 has 14 amino acids. In germline, CDR1 is SGDLS, CDR2 YYNGEE. Deletions cut 0 bases from V and 5 bases from J, with 9 bases between. CDR3 sequence (DNA): TGTGCCAGCAGCGTAGGTTCGGGGGATCAGCCCCAGCATTTT. Amino acids: CASSVGSGDQPQHF.

Concerning this clone itself: Mismatch with germline at one junction end may stem from a read error. The V call is TRBV7-7, the J call TRBJ2-1, with 9 bases lining up with TRBD1. The CDR3 runs 13 residues. CDR1 is SSHAT and CDR2 is FNYEAQ in the germline V gene (reference sequence). CDR3 protein: CASSLDPDRGQFF. CDR3 DNA: TGTGCTAGCAGCTTGGACCCGGACAGGGGGCAGTTCTTC.

The chain links TRBV6-5 to TRBJ1-4; TRBD1 is a possible D gene (5 bases). The CDR3 has 15 amino acids. The ends were cut back, 2 bases at V and 4 bases at J, with 11 bases in the middle. Germline V gives CDR1 MNHEY, CDR2 SVGAGI. CDR3 nucleotides: TGTGCCAGCAGTTACGGCCAGGGATGTAATGAAAAACTGTTTTTT. Residues: CASSYGQGCNEKLFF.

The V and J genes are TRBV29-1 and TRBJ2-7; 10 bases are shared with TRBD1. Trimming cost V 7 bases and J 3 bases; bases outside gene matches: 9. CDR1 is SQVTM, CDR2 ANQGSEA, per germline. The CDR3 spans 14 residues. CDR3 DNA: TGCAGCGCAGGACAGGGGGTTACCGTCTACGAGCAGTACTTC. Amino acids: CSAGQGVTVYEQYF.

The chain recombines TRBV5-5 with TRBJ1-3, with unresolved D. V lost 2 bases and J 0 bases, leaving 6 bases between the germline ends. Germline values: CDR1 SGHKS, CDR2 YYEKEE (reference sequence). The CDR3 is made up of 14 amino acids. The CDR3 loop is CASSFEHSGNTIYF. The CDR3 DNA is TGTGCCAGCAGCTTCGAGCACTCTGGAAACACCATATATTTT.

This chain links TRBV6-5 with TRBJ1-5; D unresolved. The CDR3 consists of 13 residues. The V end was cut by 8 bases, the J end by 4 bases, with 12 bases between. The germline CDR1 and CDR2 sequences are MNHEY and SVGAGI. The CDR3 protein is CASAVDFNQPQHF. For the CDR3, the DNA is TGTGCCAGCGCGGTTGATTTTAATCAGCCCCAGCATTTT.

V is TRBV10-3 and J is TRBJ2-1; 7 nucleotides agree with TRBD1. Germline CDR1 ENHRY, CDR2 SYGVKD. The trim removed 0 bases at V and 2 bases at J, leaving 1 base unmatched. The CDR3 has 15 residues. The CDR3 is CAISESGGAYNEQFF. The CDR3 DNA follows: TGTGCCATCAGTGAGTCAGGGGGCGCCTACAATGAGCAGTTCTTC.

This clone was seen once. This chain's CDR3 is CASSEAIQGRSHEQFF. The CDR3 nucleotides read TGTGCCAGCAGTGAAGCCATCCAGGGAAGGAGCCATGAGCAGTTCTTC. This chain links TRBV6-1 with TRBJ2-1; possible D gene TRBD1, 5 bases. CDR1 and CDR2 (germline): MNHNS, SASEGT. The V and J ends lost 0 bases and 8 bases respectively, with 17 bases between them. CDR3 length: 16 residues.

The J gene is TRBJ1-1, the V gene TRBV5-4, with TRBD1 identical over 7 bases. The CDR3 is made up of 12 amino acids. The germline CDR1 and CDR2 sequences are SGHNT and YYREEE (reference sequence). The junction had 3 bases not matched to a gene; V was cut back by 7 bases and J by 3 bases. The DNA for the CDR3 is TGTGCCAGCGGGGGGACAGACACTGAAGCTTTCTTT. This encodes CASGGTDTEAFF.

The chain joins TRBV6-1 to TRBJ1-5; D might be TRBD1 (6 bases). This CDR3 contains 17 residues. Germline V gene sequence: CDR1 MNHNS, CDR2 SASEGT. V lost 0 bases and J 2 bases, leaving 14 bases between the germline ends. The CDR3 spells CASSEAGGTWGNQPQHF. The CDR3 DNA reads TGTGCCAGCAGTGAAGCGGGGGGGACATGGGGCAATCAGCCCCAGCATTTT.

The chain couples TRBV3-1 (or the pseudogene TRBV3-2) to TRBJ1-2; the D is unclear. CDR3 size: 13 residues. The ends were cut back, 3 bases at V and 1 base at J, with 6 bases in the middle. Germline values: CDR1 LGHDT, CDR2 YNNKEL (reference sequence). The CDR3 DNA sequence: TGTGCCAGCAGCCAGACTGTTAACTATGGCTACACCTTC. Encoded protein: CASSQTVNYGYTF.

This chain joins TRBV2 and TRBJ2-1; 8 positions match TRBD2. The germline V gene has CDR1 SNHLY and CDR2 FYNNEI. The CDR3 spans 14 residues. The junction had 6 bases not matched to a gene; V was cut back by 5 bases and J by 6 bases. The CDR3 loop reads CASSYQRGLNEQFF. DNA of the CDR3: TGTGCCAGCAGTTACCAGCGGGGGCTCAATGAGCAGTTCTTC. Complete variable domain (other parts from reference TRBV2 and TRBJ2-1): EPEVTQTPSHQVTQMGQEVILRCVPISNHLYFYWYRQILGQKVEFLVSFYNNEISEKSEIFDDQFSVERPDGSNFTLKIRSTKLEDSAMYFCASSYQRGLNEQFFGPGTRLTVL.

The chain couples TRBV9 to TRBJ1-1; no clear D. This CDR3 is built from 15 residues. Germline lookup yields CDR1 SGDLS and CDR2 YYNGEE. The V and J ends lost 0 bases and 7 bases respectively, with 16 bases between them. In DNA form, the CDR3 reads TGTGCCAGCAGCGTAGATGCTGGAGCCGCCAGTGAAGCTTTCTTT. As protein: CASSVDAGAASEAFF.

V gene TRBV5-4 combines with J gene TRBJ1-5; D is possibly TRBD1 (5 bases). CDR1 and CDR2 (germline): SGHNT, YYREEE (reference sequence). V gave up 4 bases and J gave up 5 bases, with 10 bases separating them. This CDR3 is 13 amino acids long. DNA for the CDR3: TGTGCCAGCAGCAAGGACACCTATCAGCCCCAGCATTTT. It yields the protein CASSKDTYQPQHF.